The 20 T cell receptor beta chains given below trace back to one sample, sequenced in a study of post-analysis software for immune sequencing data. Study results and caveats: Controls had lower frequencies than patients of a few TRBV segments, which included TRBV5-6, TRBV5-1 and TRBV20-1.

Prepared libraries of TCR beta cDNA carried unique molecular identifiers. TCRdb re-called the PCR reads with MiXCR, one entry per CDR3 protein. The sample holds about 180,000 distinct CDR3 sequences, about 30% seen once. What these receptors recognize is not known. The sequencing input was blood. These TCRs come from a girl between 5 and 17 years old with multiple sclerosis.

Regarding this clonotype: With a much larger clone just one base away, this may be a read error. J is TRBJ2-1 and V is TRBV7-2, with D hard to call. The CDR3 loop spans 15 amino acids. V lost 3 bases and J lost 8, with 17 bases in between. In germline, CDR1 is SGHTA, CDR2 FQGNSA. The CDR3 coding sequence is TGTGCCAGCAGCTTTAGAGGCGACTCCCCTCATGAGCAGTTCTTC. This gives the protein CASSFRGDSPHEQFF.

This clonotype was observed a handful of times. The CDR3 sequence is CASRKRGYGDYGYTF. Here the CDR3 DNA reads TGTGCCAGCAGAAAAAGGGGGTACGGGGACTATGGCTACACCTTC. V usage is TRBV12-3 or TRBV12-4 and J usage is TRBJ1-2; possibly TRBD1 for D (6 bases). V lost 6 bases to trimming and J lost 3 bases, with 17 bases between them. There are 15 residues in the CDR3.

The CDR3 is CASSYTPGPGDEKLFF. The CDR3 region has the DNA TGCGCCAGCAGCTATACCCCCGGGCCCGGGGACGAAAAACTGTTTTTT. The chain couples TRBV5-1 to TRBJ1-4, with D possibly being TRBD1 (5 bases). V lost 3 bases and J lost 8, with 20 bases in between. There are 16 residues in the CDR3. Germline V CDR1 and CDR2: SGHRS, YFSETQ.

The DNA of the CDR3 is TGTGCCAGCAGTGAGCGGCCAGCGGGAGTACAAGATACGCAGTATTTT. Its protein is CASSERPAGVQDTQYF. V and J are TRBV6-4 and TRBJ2-3; TRBD2 matches at 8 bases. J gave up 5 bases and V 3 bases, and 10 bases lay outside the gene matches. The CDR3 length is 16 residues. CDR1 MRHNA and CDR2 SNTAGT come from the germline V gene.

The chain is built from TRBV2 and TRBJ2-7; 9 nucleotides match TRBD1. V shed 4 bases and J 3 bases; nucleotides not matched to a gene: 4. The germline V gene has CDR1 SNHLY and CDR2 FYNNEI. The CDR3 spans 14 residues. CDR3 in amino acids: CASSGDRGFYEQYF. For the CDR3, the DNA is TGTGCCAGCAGTGGAGACAGGGGGTTCTACGAGCAGTACTTC. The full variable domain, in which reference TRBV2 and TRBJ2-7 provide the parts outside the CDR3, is EPEVTQTPSHQVTQMGQEVILRCVPISNHLYFYWYRQILGQKVEFLVSFYNNEISEKSEIFDDQFSVERPDGSNFTLKIRSTKLEDSAMYFCASSGDRGFYEQYFGPGTRLTVT.

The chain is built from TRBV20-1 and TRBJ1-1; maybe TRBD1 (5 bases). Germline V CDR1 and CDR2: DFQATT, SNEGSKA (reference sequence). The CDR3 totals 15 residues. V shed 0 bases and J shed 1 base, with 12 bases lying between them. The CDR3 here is CSARDRGLPNTEAFF. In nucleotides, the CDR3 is TGCAGTGCTAGAGATCGGGGACTCCCGAACACTGAAGCTTTCTTT.

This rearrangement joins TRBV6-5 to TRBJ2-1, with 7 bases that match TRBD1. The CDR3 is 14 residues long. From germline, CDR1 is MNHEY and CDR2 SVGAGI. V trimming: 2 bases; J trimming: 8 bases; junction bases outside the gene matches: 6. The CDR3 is CASSYDRAWDEQFF. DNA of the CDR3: TGTGCCAGCAGTTACGACAGGGCCTGGGATGAGCAGTTCTTC.

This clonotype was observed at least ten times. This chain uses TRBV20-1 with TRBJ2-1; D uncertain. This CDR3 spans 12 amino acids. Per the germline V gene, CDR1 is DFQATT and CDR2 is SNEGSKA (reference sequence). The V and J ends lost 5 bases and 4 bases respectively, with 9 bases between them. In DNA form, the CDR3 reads TGCAGTGCTTCGACTGGTTACAATGAGCAGTTCTTC. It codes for CSASTGYNEQFF.

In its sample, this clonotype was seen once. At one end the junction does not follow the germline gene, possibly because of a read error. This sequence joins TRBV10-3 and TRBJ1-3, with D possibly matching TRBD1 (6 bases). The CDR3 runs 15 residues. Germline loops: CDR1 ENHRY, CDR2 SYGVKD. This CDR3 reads CAISESTGSGNIIYF. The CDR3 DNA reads TGTGCCATCAGTGAGTCGACAGGCTCTGGAAACATCATATATTTT.

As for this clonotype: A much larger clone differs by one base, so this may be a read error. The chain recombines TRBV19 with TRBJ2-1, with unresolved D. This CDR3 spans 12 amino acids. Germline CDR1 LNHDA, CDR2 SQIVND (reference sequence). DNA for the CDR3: TGTGCCAGGAGTATCAGTCGCCTGGAGCAGTTCTTC. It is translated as CARSISRLEQFF.

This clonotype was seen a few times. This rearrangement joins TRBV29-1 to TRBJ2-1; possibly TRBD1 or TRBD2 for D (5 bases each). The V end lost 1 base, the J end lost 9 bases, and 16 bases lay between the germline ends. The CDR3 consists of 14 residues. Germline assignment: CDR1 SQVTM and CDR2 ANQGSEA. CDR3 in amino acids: CSVEGLVGGGEQFF. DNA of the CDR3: TGCAGCGTTGAAGGGCTGGTGGGTGGGGGTGAGCAGTTCTTC.

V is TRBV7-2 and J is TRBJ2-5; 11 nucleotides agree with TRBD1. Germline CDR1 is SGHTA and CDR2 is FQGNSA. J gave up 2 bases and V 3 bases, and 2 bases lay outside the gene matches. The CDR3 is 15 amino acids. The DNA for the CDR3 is TGTGCCAGCAGCTTCGGGGACAGGGGGCAAGAGACCCAGTACTTC. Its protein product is CASSFGDRGQETQYF.

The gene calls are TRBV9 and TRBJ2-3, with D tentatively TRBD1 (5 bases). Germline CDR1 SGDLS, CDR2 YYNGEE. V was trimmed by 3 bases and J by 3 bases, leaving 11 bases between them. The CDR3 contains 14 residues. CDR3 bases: TGTGCCAGCAGCGCCACAGACAGAACAGATACGCAGTATTTT. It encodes CASSATDRTDTQYF. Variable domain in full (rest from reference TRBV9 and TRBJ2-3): DSGVTQTPKHLITATGQRVTLRCSPRSGDLSVYWYQQSLDQGLQFLIQYYNGEERAKGNILERFSAQQFPDLHSELNLSSLELGDSALYFCASSATDRTDTQYFGPGTRLTVL.

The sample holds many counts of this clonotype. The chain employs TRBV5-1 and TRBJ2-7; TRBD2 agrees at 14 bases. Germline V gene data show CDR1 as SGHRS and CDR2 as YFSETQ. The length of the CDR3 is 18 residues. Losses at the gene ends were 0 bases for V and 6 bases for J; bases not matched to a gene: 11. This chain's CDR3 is CASSLGTSGRPLIGEQYF. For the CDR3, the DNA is TGCGCCAGCAGCTTGGGGACTAGCGGGAGGCCCCTCATAGGCGAGCAGTACTTC.

The CDR3 sequence: CASSEAAWTANNGYTF. The CDR3 coding sequence is TGTGCCAGCAGTGAAGCGGCCTGGACAGCGAATAATGGCTACACCTTC. V is TRBV6-1 and J is TRBJ1-2; maybe TRBD1 (6 bases). V lost 0 bases and J lost 6, with 17 bases in between. CDR1 MNHNS and CDR2 SASEGT come from the germline V gene. The CDR3 sequence is 16 residues long.

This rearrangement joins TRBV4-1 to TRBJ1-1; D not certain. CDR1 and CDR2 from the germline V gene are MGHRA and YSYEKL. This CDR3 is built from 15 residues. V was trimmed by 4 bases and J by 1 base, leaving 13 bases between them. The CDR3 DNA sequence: TGCGCCAGCAGCCTCAGACTACACGGGAACACTGAAGCTTTCTTT. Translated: CASSLRLHGNTEAFF.

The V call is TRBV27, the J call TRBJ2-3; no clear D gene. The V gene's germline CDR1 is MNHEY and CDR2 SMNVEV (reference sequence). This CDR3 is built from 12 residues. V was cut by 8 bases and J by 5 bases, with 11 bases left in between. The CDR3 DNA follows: TGTGCCAGCGGTGGGGTAATAGATACGCAGTATTTT. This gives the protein CASGGVIDTQYF.

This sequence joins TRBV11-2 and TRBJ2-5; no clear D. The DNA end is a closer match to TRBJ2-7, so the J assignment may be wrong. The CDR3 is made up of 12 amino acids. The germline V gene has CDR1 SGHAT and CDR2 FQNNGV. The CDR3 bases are TGTGCCAGCAGCTTGGCCCAGAACGAGCAGTACTTC. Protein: CASSLAQNEQYF.

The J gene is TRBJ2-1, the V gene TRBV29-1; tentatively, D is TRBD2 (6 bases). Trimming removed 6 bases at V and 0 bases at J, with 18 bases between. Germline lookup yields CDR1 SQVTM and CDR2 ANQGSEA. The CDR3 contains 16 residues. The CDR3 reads CSVGWSGPSSYNEQFF. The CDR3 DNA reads TGCAGCGTCGGGTGGAGCGGGCCTAGCTCCTACAATGAGCAGTTCTTC.

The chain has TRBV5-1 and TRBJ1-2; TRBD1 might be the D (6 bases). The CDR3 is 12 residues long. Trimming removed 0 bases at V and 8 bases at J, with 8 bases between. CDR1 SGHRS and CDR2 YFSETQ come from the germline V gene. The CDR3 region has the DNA TGCGCCAGCAGCTTGGAGAGGGGGGGCTACACCTTC. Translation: CASSLERGGYTF.